The clone carrying this T cell receptor (beta chain) was seen a handful of times. Its antigen is unidentified. These data come from a study of CD8 T cells in ankylosing spondylitis. Broader study findings: The study identified a TCR beta motif of several highly homologous variants that appeared characteristic of ankylosing spondylitis blood.

From germline, CDR1 is KGHDR and CDR2 SFDVKD. CDR3 length equals 15 residues. V dropped 3 bases and J dropped 2; count of bases not matched to a gene: 3. TCRdb re-called the 5' RACE reads through MiXCR, storing one row per CDR3 protein. The sample comprises more than 600,000 distinct CDR3 sequences, about 20% of which are singletons, and around a fifth rests with the top ten. The TCR was taken from a male donor with ankylosing spondylitis. This chain joins TRBV24-1 and TRBJ2-7; 10 bases fit TRBD2. The sequencing sample was made of blood, either unsorted or a sorted T cell fraction (not recorded which). Here the CDR3 reads CATSDRTSGTYEQYF. The CDR3 bases are TGTGCCACCAGTGATCGGACTAGCGGAACCTACGAGCAGTACTTC.